The 16 T cell receptor beta chains listed next were all sequenced from one sample in a study of blood T cell repertoires in COVID-19. The table came from immunoSEQ multiplex PCR; TCRdb's copy has only in-frame clones and leaves some out. The profile covers roughly 100,000 clones, with approximately 90% appearing a single time and more than 1.5% taken by the ten largest. The material sequenced was peripheral blood. These receptor sequences come from a human donor with active COVID-19. The donor label of this sample is uncertain.

This clone occurred once. This chain links TRBV6-6 with TRBJ1-1; D gene ambiguous. CDR1 and CDR2 from the germline V gene are MNHNY and SVGAGI (reference sequence). Trimming removed 4 bases from V and 3 bases from J, with 9 bases in between. CDR3 length: 13 amino acids. The CDR3 here is CASSSWRDTEAFF. The DNA for the CDR3 is TGTGCCAGCAGTTCCTGGAGGGACACTGAAGCTTTCTTT.

Note on this clone: One end of the junction varies from germline; a read error may be responsible. This rearrangement joins TRBV14 to TRBJ2-7; D is perhaps TRBD1 (6 bases). The CDR3 totals 15 residues. The germline gives CDR1 SGHDN, CDR2 FVKESK. This CDR3 reads CASSQEWGLDYEQYF. The DNA for the CDR3 is TGTGCCAGCAGTCAAGAGTGGGGGCTGGACTACGAGCAGTACTTC.

The rearrangement joins TRBV9 to TRBJ1-4; tentative D call: TRBD1 (6 bases). Germline V CDR1 and CDR2: SGDLS, YYNGEE. V was clipped by 4 bases and J by 3 bases, with 16 bases between them. CDR3 length: 16 amino acids. The CDR3 sequence: CASSQGRGFSNEKLFF. CDR3 DNA: TGTGCCAGCAGCCAGGGGAGGGGGTTTTCTAATGAAAAACTGTTTTTT.

In this sample, this clone turned up a few times. The chain uses TRBV7-9 and TRBJ1-1; possibly TRBD1 for D (6 bases). The V gene's germline CDR1 is SEHNR and CDR2 FQNEAQ (reference sequence). The CDR3 totals 14 residues. V shed 3 bases and J shed 1 base, with 9 bases lying between them. In DNA form, the CDR3 reads TGTGCCAGCAGCTTGGGGGCCCCGAACACTGAAGCTTTCTTT. Protein: CASSLGAPNTEAFF.

V gene TRBV19 combines with J gene TRBJ1-1, with D perhaps matching TRBD1 (5 bases). V was clipped by 7 bases and J by 2 bases, with 23 bases between them. This CDR3 is built from 17 residues. Germline lookup yields CDR1 LNHDA and CDR2 SQIVND (reference sequence). This chain's CDR3 is CASTAEVTGDRNTEAFF. The CDR3 DNA sequence: TGTGCCAGTACCGCTGAGGTCACGGGGGATCGTAACACTGAAGCTTTCTTT.

CDR3 nucleotide sequence: TGTGCCATCAGGGACAGCTCCTACAATGAGCAGTTCTTC. Translating it yields CAIRDSSYNEQFF. The chain has TRBV10-3 and TRBJ2-1; a weak D match, TRBD1 (6 bases). Per germline, CDR1 ENHRY and CDR2 SYGVKD. The CDR3 contains 13 residues. The ends were cut back, 6 bases at V and 0 bases at J, with 6 bases in the middle.

The chain has TRBV5-5 and TRBJ2-2; 7 bases map to TRBD1. Germline V lookup: CDR1 SGHKS, CDR2 YYEKEE (reference sequence). The J segment lost 6 bases and the V segment lost 4 bases, leaving 6 bases of the junction unmatched. CDR3 length equals 14 residues. The CDR3 DNA is TGTGCCAGCAGCACAGGGGAAGGCGCCGGGGAGCTGTTTTTT. Amino acids: CASSTGEGAGELFF. The whole variable domain, filled in from reference TRBV5-5 and TRBJ2-2, reads DAGVTQSPTHLIKTRGQQVTLRCSPISGHKSVSWYQQVLGQGPQFIFQYYEKEERGRGNFPDRFSARQFPNYSSELNVNALLLGDSALYLCASSTGEGAGELFFGEGSRLTVL.

The chain uses TRBV28 and TRBJ2-7; 7 bases fit TRBD1. Trimming cost V 4 bases and J 3 bases; bases outside gene matches: 12. The CDR3 is made up of 16 amino acids. Looked up from germline, CDR1 is MDHEN and CDR2 is SYDVKM. The CDR3 region has the DNA TGTGCCAGCAGTTCCTTAGACCTAACAGGGGTCTACGAGCAGTACTTC. This translates into CASSSLDLTGVYEQYF.

The chain carries TRBV19 and TRBJ2-7; TRBD2 might be the D (7 bases). The V end lost 0 bases, the J end lost 5 bases, and 14 bases lay between the germline ends. The CDR3 is 15 amino acids. Looked up from germline, CDR1 is LNHDA and CDR2 is SQIVND (reference sequence). The CDR3 protein is CASSIEGGAQDEQYF. The CDR3 region has the DNA TGTGCCAGTAGTATAGAAGGGGGGGCCCAAGACGAGCAGTACTTC.

The chain couples TRBV24-1 to TRBJ2-7, with a tentative D call TRBD1 (6 bases). This CDR3 comprises 13 residues. Germline values: CDR1 KGHDR, CDR2 SFDVKD. Trimming took off 6 bases at V and 4 bases at J, with 12 bases between the two ends. CDR3 coding DNA: TGTGCCACCAGTCTGGGGGCGAGGTACGAGCAGTACTTC. Its protein is CATSLGARYEQYF.

The genes are TRBV5-1 and TRBJ2-1; unclear D gene. Germline V lookup: CDR1 SGHRS, CDR2 YFSETQ. V dropped 0 bases and J dropped 0 bases, with 4 bases sitting between them. The CDR3 contains 14 residues. The CDR3 DNA reads as TGCGCCAGCAGCTTGGACAGCTCCTACAATGAGCAGTTCTTC. It encodes CASSLDSSYNEQFF.

The V and J genes are TRBV5-1 and TRBJ2-7; D remains unclear. The CDR3 loop spans 13 amino acids. Germline CDR1 SGHRS, CDR2 YFSETQ. Trimming took off 0 bases at V and 3 bases at J, with 7 bases between the two ends. The CDR3 here is CASSLATIYEQYF. DNA for the CDR3: TGCGCCAGCAGCTTGGCCACAATCTACGAGCAGTACTTC.

This clone was seen a single time. This chain uses TRBV6-5 with TRBJ2-3, with 11 bases that match TRBD1. V was clipped by 8 bases and J by 4 bases; unmatched bases: 5. CDR1 and CDR2 (germline): MNHEY, SVGAGI. CDR3 length: 14 amino acids. The CDR3 bases are TGTGCCAGCCCGGACAGGGGGCCCGCAGATACGCAGTATTTT. Its protein product is CASPDRGPADTQYF.

The CDR3 region has the DNA TGTGCCAGCAGCCAAGACCCGGGGCAGGGGGAGAACTATGGCTACACCTTC. The encoded protein is CASSQDPGQGENYGYTF. V gene TRBV4-2 combines with J gene TRBJ1-2; 7 nucleotides align to TRBD1. With V trimmed by 0 bases and J by 2 bases, 9 bases remained unmatched. This CDR3 has 17 residues. Germline CDR1 LGHNA, CDR2 YNFKEQ.

The count of this clone is one. The chain couples TRBV7-9 to TRBJ1-3, with TRBD1 matching 7 bases. Germline V gene lookup returns CDR1 SEHNR and CDR2 FQNEAQ (reference sequence). V shed 5 bases, J shed 0 bases, and the junction held 13 bases outside the gene matches. The CDR3 has 18 residues. This CDR3 reads CASSHFPGQTSSGNTIYF. Written as DNA, the CDR3 is TGTGCCAGCAGCCACTTCCCGGGACAGACGAGCTCTGGAAACACCATATATTTT.

The chain couples TRBV11-2 to TRBJ2-7; 8 bases agree with TRBD1. The CDR3 loop spans 13 amino acids. The ends lost 5 bases at V and 3 bases at J; junction bases unmatched: 3. CDR1 and CDR2 from the germline V gene are SGHAT and FQNNGV. In nucleotides, the CDR3 is TGTGCCAGCAGCGGACAGGGCAGCTACGAGCAGTACTTC. Its translation is CASSGQGSYEQYF.